These 10 T cell receptor beta chains originate from one sample sequenced in a study of human versus mouse CDR3 diversity and MHC coevolution. This table comes from immunoSEQ multiplex PCR, and its TCRdb copy is limited to in-frame clones, with some not included. The table shows about 81,000 clones, with around 93% occurring only once. Source material: naive CD4+ T cells from blood. Subset meaning: CD45RO-negative CD62L-positive naive CD4 T cells. The receptors here all came from a person between 30 and 69 years old in good health.

The CDR3, as DNA: TGCAGCGTCCGCGGACTGACGAGTTCGAACACCGGGGAGCTGTTTTTT. As protein: CSVRGLTSSNTGELFF. J is TRBJ2-2 and V is TRBV29-1, with D maybe TRBD2 (5 bases). The CDR3 loop spans 16 amino acids. CDR1 is SQVTM and CDR2 is ANQGSEA in the germline V gene. The V end was cut by 6 bases, the J end by 0 bases, with 17 bases between.

The chain couples TRBV28 to TRBJ2-4; tentatively, D is TRBD2 (6 bases). Germline CDR1 is MDHEN and CDR2 is SYDVKM. Between the trimmed V and J ends, which lost 6 bases and 5 bases, there was a span of 14 bases. This CDR3 contains 14 residues. CDR3 DNA: TGTGCCAGCAGGGTAATGGGCGGGGAAAACATTCAGTACTTC. Amino acids: CASRVMGGENIQYF.

V is TRBV11-2 and J is TRBJ1-2; unclear D gene. CDR3 length: 14 residues. Trimming left V 1 base short and J 6 bases short, with 12 bases between. CDR1 SGHAT and CDR2 FQNNGV come from the germline V gene. CDR3 region: CASSLGEGRNGYTF. CDR3 DNA: TGTGCCAGCAGCTTAGGTGAGGGAAGGAATGGCTACACCTTC. The full variable domain, completed using reference TRBV11-2 and TRBJ1-2, is EAGVAQSPRYKIIEKRQSVAFWCNPISGHATLYWYQQILGQGPKLLIQFQNNGVVDDSQLPKDRFSAERLKGVDSTLKIQPAKLEDSAVYLCASSLGEGRNGYTFGSGTRLTVV.

This chain uses TRBV19 with TRBJ2-7, with 7 bases that match TRBD2. Germline CDR1 LNHDA, CDR2 SQIVND (reference sequence). This CDR3 is built from 16 residues. The V and J ends lost 5 bases and 4 bases, in that order; junction bases with no gene match: 14. The CDR3 coding sequence is TGTGCCAGTAGTTCCCAAGGGAGGGGAAGTATGTACGAGCAGTACTTC. The encoded protein is CASSSQGRGSMYEQYF.

The J gene is TRBJ1-5, the V gene TRBV5-6; 8 bases match TRBD1. The trim removed 2 bases at V and 8 bases at J, leaving 9 bases unmatched. This CDR3 contains 15 residues. The germline V gene has CDR1 SGHDT and CDR2 YYEEEE. CDR3 coding DNA: TGTGCCAGCAGCTTCCTTCTGGACAGGGAAGAGCCCCAGCATTTT. Its translation is CASSFLLDREEPQHF.

V is TRBV30 and J is TRBJ1-1, with D possibly being TRBD1 (6 bases). The CDR3 covers 15 residues. V was cut by 0 bases and J by 3 bases, with 14 bases left in between. Germline CDR1 reads GTSNPN; CDR2 reads SVGIG (reference sequence). For the CDR3, the DNA is TGTGCCTGGAGTGTAGTGGGGGCTAGGGACACTGAAGCTTTCTTT. It specifies CAWSVVGARDTEAFF.

This chain links TRBV2 with TRBJ2-2; TRBD1 agrees at 7 bases. CDR3 length: 16 residues. Germline V gene lookup returns CDR1 SNHLY and CDR2 FYNNEI. J was trimmed by 5 bases and V by 6 bases; bases with no gene match: 12. CDR3 protein: CASSNGQAMGTGELFF. Written as DNA, the CDR3 is TGTGCCAGCAGCAACGGACAGGCGATGGGGACCGGGGAGCTGTTTTTT.

The chain carries TRBV13 and TRBJ2-7; 10 bases are shared with TRBD1. Germline V CDR1 and CDR2: PRHDT, FYEKMQ (reference sequence). The V gene end was trimmed by 3 bases and the J gene end by 2 bases; junction bases not matched to a gene: 7. This CDR3 has 16 amino acids. CDR3 nucleotide sequence: TGTGCCAGCAGCTTTTCCGGGACAGGGGCGACCTACGAGCAGTACTTC. Protein sequence: CASSFSGTGATYEQYF.

This clone was seen once. V and J are TRBV2 and TRBJ1-6; D gene unclear. V lost 6 bases to trimming and J lost 7 bases, with 10 bases between them. Germline V gene lookup returns CDR1 SNHLY and CDR2 FYNNEI. This CDR3 has 13 amino acids. CDR3 coding DNA: TGTGCCAGCAGGGCAGGTGGGAATTCACCCCTCCACTTT. Translated, it gives CASRAGGNSPLHF. The entire variable domain, with the rest obtained from reference TRBV2 and TRBJ1-6, is as follows: EPEVTQTPSHQVTQMGQEVILRCVPISNHLYFYWYRQILGQKVEFLVSFYNNEISEKSEIFDDQFSVERPDGSNFTLKIRSTKLEDSAMYFCASRAGGNSPLHFGNGTRLTVT.

J is TRBJ2-6 and V is TRBV4-2; 7 nucleotides match TRBD1. The length of the CDR3 is 18 residues. Trimming at V came to 5 bases and at J to 2 bases, leaving 12 bases not matched to a gene. Germline V gene data show CDR1 as LGHNA and CDR2 as YNFKEQ. The CDR3 protein is CASSSQGVQGTGANVLTF. In DNA form, the CDR3 reads TGTGCCAGCAGCTCTCAGGGGGTTCAGGGAACTGGGGCCAACGTCCTGACTTTC.